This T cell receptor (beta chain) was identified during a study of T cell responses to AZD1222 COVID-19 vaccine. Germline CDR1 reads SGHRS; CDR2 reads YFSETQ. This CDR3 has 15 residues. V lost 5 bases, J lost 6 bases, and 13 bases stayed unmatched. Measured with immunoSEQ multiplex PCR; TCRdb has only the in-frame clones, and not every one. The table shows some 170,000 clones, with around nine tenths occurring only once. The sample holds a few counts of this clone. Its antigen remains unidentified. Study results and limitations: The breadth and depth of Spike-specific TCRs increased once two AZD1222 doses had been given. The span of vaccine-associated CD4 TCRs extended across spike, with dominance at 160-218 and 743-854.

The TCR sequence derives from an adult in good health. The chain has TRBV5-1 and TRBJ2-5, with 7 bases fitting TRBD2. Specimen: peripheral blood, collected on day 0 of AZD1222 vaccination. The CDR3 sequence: CASSGGFAGAQTQYF. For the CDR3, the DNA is TGCGCCAGCAGTGGGGGTTTTGCGGGAGCACAGACCCAGTACTTC.